Below, 4 T cell receptor beta chains from the same sample are listed, as sequenced in a study of T cell repertoires in cytomegalovirus infection. TCRdb reanalysed the reads using MiXCR and keeps one entry per CDR3 protein. The repertoire includes 250,000 or so distinct CDR3 sequences, about 15% of them detected once, and approximately 44% sits in the top ten. The sequenced sample consisted of CD8+ T cells from PBMCs. These receptor sequences come from a human donor in good health (CMV status not recorded). Some clones in this sample may be carry-over from other donors' samples.

The chain carries TRBV15 and TRBJ1-6, with 8 bases that match TRBD1. J lost 10 bases, V lost 0 bases, and 2 bases had no gene match. Germline V gives CDR1 LNHNV, CDR2 YYDKDF (reference sequence). CDR3 length: 14 amino acids. The CDR3 region has the DNA TGTGCCACCAGCAGAGATCGGACAGGGTCACCCCTCCACTTT. It encodes CATSRDRTGSPLHF.

This chain links TRBV4-1 with TRBJ1-1; D uncertain. Germline loops: CDR1 MGHRA, CDR2 YSYEKL. The CDR3 consists of 16 residues. V dropped 0 bases and J dropped 0 bases, with 11 bases sitting between them. The CDR3 region is CASSQEPARLNTEAFF. The CDR3 region has the DNA TGCGCCAGCAGCCAAGAGCCAGCAAGGCTGAACACTGAAGCTTTCTTT.

In this sample, this clonotype turned up many times. CDR3 in DNA: TGTGCCAGCAGCCGCCCGGGACAGGGCATCTACACAGATACGCAGTATTTT. Protein: CASSRPGQGIYTDTQYF. The rearrangement uses TRBV28 and TRBJ2-3, with 9 positions matching TRBD1. The CDR3 consists of 17 residues. Germline values: CDR1 MDHEN, CDR2 SYDVKM. V was clipped by 6 bases and J by 2 bases; unmatched bases: 12.

This clonotype was observed a handful of times. V is TRBV7-3 and J is TRBJ2-5, with TRBD2 matching 9 bases. Germline V gene sequence: CDR1 SGHTA, CDR2 FQGTGA. V lost 3 bases and J lost 5; bases outside the gene matches: 7. CDR3 length equals 15 residues. The CDR3 DNA follows: TGTGCCAGCAGCTTCGGCGGGGGGGCCCGGGAGACCCAGTACTTC. Translating it yields CASSFGGGARETQYF.